The entry that follows covers one T cell receptor (beta chain) sequence. Antigen: not known. The data originate from a study of Ad26.COV2.S vaccination and SARS-CoV-2 variants. Study-wide background: Participants got Ad26.COV2.S intramuscularly, once or twice 56 days apart.

Treatment meaning: some 20 received Ad26.COV2.S at low or high dose, single or two shots; 5 received placebo; per-sample allocation not given. Day 63 following the first vaccine or placebo injection was when the samples were taken. Clones were read by immunoSEQ multiplex PCR, and TCRdb kept only the in-frame ones, dropping some. The sample holds approximately 350,000 clones, over 75% seen once. The V end lost 3 bases, the J end lost 1 base, and 4 bases lay between the germline ends. This CDR3 comprises 12 residues. The V gene's germline CDR1 is KGHSH and CDR2 LQKENI. Study-level results: People who got the vaccine had more spike-specific TCR breadth than people who got placebo.

The source material was peripheral blood, sampled in a trial of Ad26.COV2.S vaccine versus placebo. This TCR came from a person aged 18 to 65 who received the Ad26.COV2.S COVID-19 vaccine or a placebo. V usage is TRBV18 and J usage is TRBJ2-7; D is unresolved. CDR3 in DNA: TGTGCCAGCTCACCTACTTCCTACGAGCAGTACTTC. It encodes CASSPTSYEQYF.